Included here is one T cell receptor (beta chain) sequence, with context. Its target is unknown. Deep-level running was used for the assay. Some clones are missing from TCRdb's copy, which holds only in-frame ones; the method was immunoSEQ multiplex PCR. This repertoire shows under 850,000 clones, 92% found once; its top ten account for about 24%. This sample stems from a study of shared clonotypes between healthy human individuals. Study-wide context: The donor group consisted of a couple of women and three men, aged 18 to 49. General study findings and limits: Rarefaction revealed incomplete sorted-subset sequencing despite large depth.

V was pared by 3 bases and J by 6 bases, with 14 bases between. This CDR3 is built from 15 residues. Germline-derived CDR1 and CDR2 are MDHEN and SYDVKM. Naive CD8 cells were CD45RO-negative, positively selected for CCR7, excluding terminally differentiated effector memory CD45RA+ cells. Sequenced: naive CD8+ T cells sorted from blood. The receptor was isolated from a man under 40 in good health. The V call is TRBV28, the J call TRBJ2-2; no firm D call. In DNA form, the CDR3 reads TGTGCCAGCAGTTTGGTGCTTGGAGTGGCCGGGGAGCTGTTTTTT. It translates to CASSLVLGVAGELFF.